These 24 T cell receptor beta chains came from one sample sequenced in a study of control samples from healthy donors and cancer patients. Measured with immunoSEQ multiplex PCR; TCRdb has only the in-frame clones, and not every one. The sample carries about 190,000 clones, about 91% recorded once. Sequencing was performed on blood. Source of these receptors: a man younger than 45 in good health.

The chain couples TRBV6-5 to TRBJ1-1; no firm D call. Trimming removed 9 bases from V and 1 base from J, with 15 bases in between. CDR1 and CDR2 (germline): MNHEY, SVGAGI. CDR3 size: 14 residues. The chain's CDR3 is CARPGPNTNTEAFF. In DNA, the CDR3 is TGTGCCAGACCCGGACCGAATACGAACACTGAAGCTTTCTTT.

There are a few counts of this clone. The rearrangement links TRBV4-1 to TRBJ2-3; D is unresolved. The CDR3 length is 15 residues. The germline V and J ends were trimmed by 4 bases and 0 bases, with 11 bases remaining between them. Germline CDR1 reads MGHRA; CDR2 reads YSYEKL. The CDR3 DNA sequence: TGCGCCAGCAGCCGTCTCTCGGCTAGCACAGATACGCAGTATTTT. This codes for CASSRLSASTDTQYF.

The chain is built from TRBV7-9 and TRBJ2-1; a possible D gene is TRBD2 (5 bases). V was shortened by 5 bases and J by 6 bases, with 11 bases between the two germline ends. The germline gives CDR1 SEHNR, CDR2 FQNEAQ (reference sequence). This CDR3 spans 13 amino acids. The CDR3 sequence is CASSPEGGNEQFF. CDR3 DNA sequence: TGTGCCAGCAGCCCAGAAGGAGGCAATGAGCAGTTCTTC.

CDR3: CASSPKIPVYEQYF. The CDR3 bases are TGTGCCAGCAGTCCGAAGATACCTGTCTACGAGCAGTACTTC. This chain links TRBV27 with TRBJ2-7; D is ambiguous. Germline loops: CDR1 MNHEY, CDR2 SMNVEV (reference sequence). The CDR3 has 14 amino acids. V shed 5 bases and J shed 3 bases, with 14 bases lying between them.

The J gene is TRBJ1-2, the V gene TRBV2, with TRBD1 as a possible D gene (5 bases). Germline V lookup: CDR1 SNHLY, CDR2 FYNNEI. V was clipped by 2 bases and J by 0 bases, with 16 bases between them. The CDR3 covers 17 residues. CDR3 sequence: CASSEFFGDAANYGYTF. CDR3 DNA: TGTGCCAGCAGTGAATTTTTCGGGGACGCAGCTAACTATGGCTACACCTTC.

The rearrangement uses TRBV7-2 and TRBJ1-2, with D perhaps matching TRBD1 (6 bases). Germline V gives CDR1 SGHTA, CDR2 FQGNSA. Trimming removed 2 bases at V and 2 bases at J, with 12 bases between. The CDR3 has 15 residues. CDR3 region: CASSLLTGSNYGYTF. The CDR3 region has the DNA TGTGCCAGCAGCTTACTGACAGGATCAAACTATGGCTACACCTTC.

This clone was recorded once. V is TRBV5-1 and J is TRBJ2-1, with 9 bases fitting TRBD1. Germline trimming cut 3 bases from V and 5 bases from J; bases unmatched to any gene: 6. CDR1 and CDR2 (germline): SGHRS, YFSETQ. The CDR3 spans 15 residues. The CDR3 protein is CASSSGQGLHNEQFF. CDR3 bases: TGCGCCAGCAGCTCGGGACAGGGACTACACAATGAGCAGTTCTTC.

The genes are TRBV3-1 (or the pseudogene TRBV3-2) and TRBJ2-3, with TRBD2 identical over 8 bases. J was trimmed by 4 bases and V by 1 base; bases with no gene match: 13. CDR3 length: 18 residues. The germline V gene encodes CDR1 LGHDT and CDR2 YNNKEL (reference sequence). The CDR3 protein is CASSQVVLGGGIADTQYF. In nucleotides, the CDR3 is TGTGCCAGCAGCCAAGTGGTCTTGGGCGGGGGGATCGCAGATACGCAGTATTTT.

The chain links TRBV19 to TRBJ1-4; D is ambiguous. With 3 bases removed from V and 0 bases from J, the gap between germline ends came to 5 bases. Germline lookup yields CDR1 LNHDA and CDR2 SQIVND (reference sequence). The CDR3 is made up of 14 amino acids. In nucleotides, the CDR3 is TGTGCCAGTAGTATCCCAACAACTAATGAAAAACTGTTTTTT. Protein: CASSIPTTNEKLFF.

This clone appeared once. The V gene is TRBV3-1 (or the pseudogene TRBV3-2), the J gene TRBJ1-1, with 7 bases identical to TRBD1. Looked up from germline, CDR1 is LGHDT and CDR2 is YNNKEL (reference sequence). This CDR3 has 14 residues. J gave up 4 bases and V 4 bases, and 6 bases lay outside the gene matches. In nucleotides, the CDR3 is TGTGCCAGCAGCCTAAGGGGGCCTGGCACTGAAGCTTTCTTT. It specifies CASSLRGPGTEAFF.

The chain uses TRBV5-4 and TRBJ2-3, with 11 bases matching TRBD2. This CDR3 is built from 16 residues. In germline, CDR1 is SGHNT, CDR2 YYREEE (reference sequence). The J segment lost 2 bases and the V segment lost 0 bases, leaving 2 bases of the junction unmatched. The CDR3 nucleotides are TGTGCCAGCAGCTTGGCTAGCGGGGGGACCACAGATACGCAGTATTTT. Translation gives CASSLASGGTTDTQYF.

The chain joins TRBV7-8 to TRBJ1-1, with D uncertain. CDR1 is SGHVS, CDR2 FQNEAQ, per germline. The CDR3 is 15 residues long. The V end lost 1 base, the J end lost 3 bases, and 12 bases lay between the germline ends. The CDR3 here is CASSLGGIGDTEAFF. The CDR3 region has the DNA TGTGCCAGCAGCTTAGGGGGTATCGGTGACACTGAAGCTTTCTTT. The full variable domain, in which reference TRBV7-8 and TRBJ1-1 provide the parts outside the CDR3, is GAGVSQSPRYKVAKRGQDVALRCDPISGHVSLFWYQQALGQGPEFLTYFQNEAQLDKSGLPSDRFFAERPEGSVSTLKIQRTQQEDSAVYLCASSLGGIGDTEAFFGQGTRLTVV.

In its sample, this clone was seen once. This chain links TRBV2 with TRBJ2-7; D uncertain. Trimming removed 6 bases from V and 2 bases from J, with 11 bases in between. The CDR3 totals 13 residues. Germline-derived CDR1 and CDR2 are SNHLY and FYNNEI. This chain's CDR3 is CASSGDNPYEQYF. CDR3 nucleotides: TGTGCCAGCAGCGGCGACAATCCCTACGAGCAGTACTTC.

The chain carries TRBV30 and TRBJ1-1; D is perhaps TRBD1 (6 bases). V shed 5 bases and J shed 4 bases, with 17 bases lying between them. CDR3 size: 14 residues. CDR1 is GTSNPN, CDR2 SVGIG, per germline (reference sequence). The DNA for the CDR3 is TGTGCCTGGCGTCCTTGGAGGGGGACCACTGAAGCTTTCTTT. Its protein product is CAWRPWRGTTEAFF.

This rearrangement joins TRBV19 to TRBJ2-3; tentative D call: TRBD2 (6 bases). Germline V gene data show CDR1 as LNHDA and CDR2 as SQIVND (reference sequence). The CDR3 extends over 15 amino acids. The ends were cut back, 1 base at V and 2 bases at J, with 10 bases in the middle. The CDR3 nucleotides are TGTGCCAGTAGTATAGGGGGACTTATCACAGATACGCAGTATTTT. Protein product: CASSIGGLITDTQYF.

The chain employs TRBV5-1 and TRBJ1-2; 7 bases match TRBD1. CDR1 and CDR2 (germline): SGHRS, YFSETQ. V shed 3 bases, J shed 8 bases, and the junction held 7 bases outside the gene matches. The CDR3 loop spans 13 amino acids. CDR3 DNA: TGCGCCAGCAGCTCGCGACAGGGCCGGGGCTACACCTTC. Translation: CASSSRQGRGYTF.

The chain couples TRBV30 to TRBJ2-2; D is undetermined. The germline V gene has CDR1 GTSNPN and CDR2 SVGIG (reference sequence). The CDR3 totals 13 residues. V was trimmed by 3 bases and J by 3 bases, leaving 8 bases between them. CDR3 nucleotide sequence: TGTGCCTGGAGCTTGACGTACACCGGGGAGCTGTTTTTT. Translation gives CAWSLTYTGELFF.

This sequence joins TRBV5-4 and TRBJ1-2; D ambiguous. This CDR3 has 15 residues. V was trimmed by 4 bases and J by 3 bases, leaving 16 bases between them. Germline loops: CDR1 SGHNT, CDR2 YYREEE (reference sequence). Here the CDR3 reads CASSLGPGGYYGYTF. The CDR3 DNA follows: TGTGCCAGCAGCCTTGGGCCCGGCGGTTACTATGGCTACACCTTC.

The CDR3 here is CASSQEMKGAGYGYTF. CDR3 sequence (DNA): TGCGCCAGCAGCCAAGAAATGAAGGGGGCAGGGTATGGCTACACCTTC. The genes are TRBV4-1 and TRBJ1-2; TRBD1 matches at 7 bases. Per the germline V gene, CDR1 is MGHRA and CDR2 is YSYEKL. Losses at the gene ends were 0 bases for V and 5 bases for J; bases not matched to a gene: 9. The CDR3 runs 16 residues.

The rearrangement links TRBV12-3 or TRBV12-4 to TRBJ2-7; D gene uncertain. V was clipped by 8 bases and J by 2 bases, with 10 bases between them. The CDR3 has 12 amino acids. CDR3 loop: CASGRSTYEQYF. The CDR3 region has the DNA TGTGCCAGCGGCAGGAGTACCTACGAGCAGTACTTC.

This rearrangement joins TRBV10-3 to TRBJ2-7; 8 bases agree with TRBD1. Trimming took 3 bases from V and 4 from J; bases not matched to a gene: 5. CDR1 and CDR2 (germline): ENHRY, SYGVKD. The CDR3 is 14 amino acids. DNA for the CDR3: TGTGCCATCAGTGACAGGGGGCGCATGTACGAGCAGTACTTC. Residues: CAISDRGRMYEQYF.

The CDR3 DNA sequence: TGTGCCAGCAGCCAAGGGTCAGGGGTACACACTGAAGCTTTCTTT. Encoded protein: CASSQGSGVHTEAFF. The chain couples TRBV3-1 (or the pseudogene TRBV3-2) to TRBJ1-1; a weak D match, TRBD1 (6 bases). The CDR3 is 15 amino acids. Germline V gene sequence: CDR1 LGHDT, CDR2 YNNKEL (reference sequence). V was pared by 1 base and J by 3 bases, with 12 bases between.

The rearrangement uses TRBV29-1 and TRBJ1-1, with a possible D match to TRBD1 (5 bases). Germline V gives CDR1 SQVTM, CDR2 ANQGSEA. The CDR3 runs to 14 residues. V dropped 2 bases and J dropped 4 bases, with 14 bases sitting between them. Here the CDR3 DNA reads TGCAGCGTTGAAAAGGGGCCGAGGGGCACTGAAGCTTTCTTT. This gives the protein CSVEKGPRGTEAFF.

This chain connects TRBV5-1 to TRBJ1-3, with D tentatively TRBD1 (5 bases). This CDR3 has 18 residues. V lost 0 bases and J lost 2, with 18 bases in between. Germline V gene lookup returns CDR1 SGHRS and CDR2 YFSETQ. The CDR3 DNA sequence: TGCGCCAGCAGCTTGGAGGGGACGCTGAGAGAACCTGGAAACACCATATATTTT. Amino acid sequence: CASSLEGTLREPGNTIYF.